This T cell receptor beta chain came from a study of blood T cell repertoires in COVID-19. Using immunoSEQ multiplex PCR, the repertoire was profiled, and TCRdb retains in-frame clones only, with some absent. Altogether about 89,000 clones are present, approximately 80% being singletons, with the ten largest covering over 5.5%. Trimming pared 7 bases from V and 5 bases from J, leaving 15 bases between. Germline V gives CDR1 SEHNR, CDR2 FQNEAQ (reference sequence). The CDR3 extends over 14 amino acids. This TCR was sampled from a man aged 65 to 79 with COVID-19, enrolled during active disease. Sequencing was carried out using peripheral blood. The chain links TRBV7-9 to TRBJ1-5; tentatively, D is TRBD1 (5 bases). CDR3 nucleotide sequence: TGTGCCAGCACCAGTATGCAGGGCGATCAGCCCCAGCATTTT. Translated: CASTSMQGDQPQHF.